Each of the 13 T cell receptor beta chains below was sequenced from the same sample in a study of OX40 agonist ivuxolimab in advanced cancers. Sequencing used immunoSEQ multiplex PCR; TCRdb keeps in-frame clones, though not all of them. The table records just under 20,000 clones, around 80% of them present only once. Source: CD4+ or CD8+ T cells sorted from blood, taken in a trial of the OX40 agonist ivuxolimab. The receptors stem from an adult with an advanced solid tumor such as melanoma, head and neck, liver or kidney cancer.

The chain links TRBV7-2 to TRBJ2-3, with 10 bases identical to TRBD2. This CDR3 contains 15 residues. Unmatched junction bases numbered 6, after V lost 5 bases and J lost 4 bases. From germline, CDR1 is SGHTA and CDR2 FQGNSA. CDR3 in amino acids: CASSRTSGNADTQYF. The CDR3 coding sequence is TGTGCCAGCAGCCGTACTAGCGGGAATGCAGATACGCAGTATTTT. The whole variable domain, remainder taken from reference TRBV7-2 and TRBJ2-3, is GAGVSQSPSNKVTEKGKDVELRCDPISGHTALYWYRQSLGQGLEFLIYFQGNSAPDKSGLPSDRFSAERTGGSVSTLTIQRTQQEDSAVYLCASSRTSGNADTQYFGPGTRLTVL.

This clone was found a few times. V gene TRBV6-1 combines with J gene TRBJ1-1, with D maybe TRBD1 (6 bases). Looked up from germline, CDR1 is MNHNS and CDR2 is SASEGT. CDR3 length: 14 residues. The V gene lost 2 bases and the J gene lost 4 bases, with 11 bases spanning the gap. The CDR3 region is CASSEKTGSTEAFF. CDR3 nucleotides: TGTGCCAGCAGTGAAAAAACAGGGAGCACTGAAGCTTTCTTT.

The V gene is TRBV18, the J gene TRBJ2-6; TRBD1 is a possible D gene (5 bases). This CDR3 region has 16 residues. Trimming shortened V by 3 bases and J by 1 base, and 10 bases separated the two germline ends. Germline V CDR1 and CDR2: KGHSH, LQKENI. The CDR3 sequence is CASSPQGQSGANVLTF. The CDR3 nucleotides are TGTGCCAGCTCACCCCAGGGCCAATCTGGGGCCAACGTCCTGACTTTC.

This clone was observed once. The CDR3 region is CASSKDPLRQSNQPQHF. The CDR3 nucleotides are TGTGCCAGCAGCAAAGACCCCCTTCGACAGAGCAATCAGCCCCAGCATTTT. The chain uses TRBV21-1 and TRBJ1-5; no check of the table's D call, TRBD1, against the DNA was made. TRBV21-1 is an annotated pseudogene. The CDR3 sequence is 17 residues long.

The V call is TRBV9, the J call TRBJ1-1, with D possibly matching TRBD1 (6 bases). The CDR3 length is 13 residues. The V end was cut by 5 bases, the J end by 5 bases, with 13 bases between. CDR1 is SGDLS, CDR2 YYNGEE, per germline. The CDR3 region is CASSSGTRTEAFF. The CDR3, as DNA: TGTGCCAGCAGTTCCGGGACAAGGACTGAAGCTTTCTTT.

This CDR3 reads CAWSSQGRGELFF. Written as DNA, the CDR3 is TGTGCCTGGAGTTCACAGGGGCGCGGGGAGCTGTTTTTT. V gene TRBV30 combines with J gene TRBJ2-2; 7 bases map to TRBD1. Losses at the gene ends were 2 bases for V and 7 bases for J; bases not matched to a gene: 4. From germline, CDR1 is GTSNPN and CDR2 SVGIG (reference sequence). The CDR3 contains 13 residues.

The chain combines TRBV10-2 with TRBJ2-3, with 8 bases lining up with TRBD2. Germline V gene sequence: CDR1 WSHSY, CDR2 SAAADI. The CDR3 is 15 amino acids. J gave up 3 bases and V 3 bases, and 5 bases lay outside the gene matches. CDR3 sequence: CASSDASGSTDTQYF. CDR3 bases: TGCGCCAGCAGTGACGCCAGCGGGAGTACAGATACGCAGTATTTT.

V usage is TRBV19 and J usage is TRBJ1-5; no clear D. V was clipped by 6 bases and J by 4 bases, with 7 bases between them. Germline V gene sequence: CDR1 LNHDA, CDR2 SQIVND (reference sequence). CDR3 length: 12 residues. CDR3 bases: TGTGCCAGTAGCCACCTGAATCAGCCCCAGCATTTT. As protein: CASSHLNQPQHF.

The gene calls are TRBV7-6 and TRBJ2-1, with D possibly being TRBD2 (6 bases). The V end was cut by 7 bases, the J end by 0 bases, with 13 bases between. CDR1 is SGHVS, CDR2 FNYEAQ, per germline. There are 15 residues in the CDR3. The CDR3 DNA follows: TGTGCCAGCATCGCTAGCGAGAGCTCCTACAATGAGCAGTTCTTC. This sequence encodes CASIASESSYNEQFF.

Only one count was recorded for this clone. The rearrangement joins TRBV5-1 to TRBJ1-1; weak D call: TRBD1 (6 bases). V lost 4 bases and J lost 1, with 11 bases in between. Germline V gene sequence: CDR1 SGHRS, CDR2 YFSETQ. This CDR3 comprises 14 residues. The CDR3 bases are TGCGCCAGCAGCCCACAGGGATGGAACACTGAAGCTTTCTTT. Translating gives CASSPQGWNTEAFF.

The gene calls are TRBV7-8 and TRBJ2-1, with D possibly matching TRBD1 (7 bases). V lost 3 bases, J lost 9 bases, and 21 bases lay in between. The CDR3 totals 16 residues. Germline CDR1 SGHVS, CDR2 FQNEAQ. CDR3 DNA: TGTGCCAGCAGCTTGGGCAGGCAGGGGGGTTTCGGTGAGCAGTTCTTC. This sequence encodes CASSLGRQGGFGEQFF. Full variable domain (rest looked up from reference TRBV7-8 and TRBJ2-1): GAGVSQSPRYKVAKRGQDVALRCDPISGHVSLFWYQQALGQGPEFLTYFQNEAQLDKSGLPSDRFFAERPEGSVSTLKIQRTQQEDSAVYLCASSLGRQGGFGEQFFGPGTRLTVL.

V gene TRBV10-3 combines with J gene TRBJ2-5; 7 nucleotides match TRBD1. Germline-derived CDR1 and CDR2 are ENHRY and SYGVKD. Trimming cost V 6 bases and J 3 bases; bases outside gene matches: 4. The CDR3 consists of 13 residues. The DNA for the CDR3 is TGTGCCATCAGCGGGACAGTGAAAGAGACCCAGTACTTC. It yields the protein CAISGTVKETQYF.

This clone was counted only a few times. This chain's CDR3 is CASSGGLGPYTQYF. The CDR3 nucleotides are TGTGCCAGCAGCGGGGGTTTAGGGCCCTATACGCAGTATTTT. V is TRBV9 and J is TRBJ2-3; no definite D call. Trimming stripped 3 bases from V and 7 bases from J, with 15 bases between. The CDR3 runs 14 residues. Germline V CDR1 and CDR2: SGDLS, YYNGEE.